Following are 32 T cell receptor beta chains from one sample sequenced in a study of blood T cell repertoires in COVID-19 (dated by TCRdb to 2018 to 2021). Libraries were constructed by the immunoSEQ multiplex PCR assay. TCRdb's version of the immuneACCESS table is confined to in-frame rearrangements and falls short of the full clone set. An unresolved V gene accounts for under half of the shortfall where checked; the remainder is of unknown origin. This sample has a few hundred thousand clones in its table, and around 83% of those were observed once. The top ten clones comprise about 5.4% of the sample. The sequencing input was PBMCs or T cells enriched from blood (not recorded which). The source is a woman aged 50 to 65 who had recovered from COVID-19.

The chain couples TRBV4-3 to TRBJ1-4; 7 bases are a match to TRBD1. This CDR3 is 18 amino acids long. The germline gives CDR1 LGHNA, CDR2 YSLEER. The V and J ends lost 1 base and 0 bases, in that order; junction bases with no gene match: 8. CDR3 DNA sequence: TGCGCCAGCAGCCAAGGGAAGGGCAGGGGGACAACTAATGAAAAACTGTTTTTT. Amino acid sequence: CASSQGKGRGTTNEKLFF.

The chain joins TRBV29-1 to TRBJ1-1; D gene uncertain. V was clipped by 5 bases and J by 9 bases, with 10 bases between them. Germline CDR1 is SQVTM and CDR2 is ANQGSEA. The CDR3 length is 10 residues. Here the CDR3 DNA reads TGCAGCGTTAGTCAGGTAAAAGCTTTCTTT. Translation gives CSVSQVKAFF.

The V and J genes are TRBV11-3 and TRBJ1-1, with D uncertain. CDR1 and CDR2 from the germline V gene are SGHNT and YENEEA. The V end was cut by 2 bases, the J end by 3 bases, with 7 bases between. CDR3 length: 13 residues. The CDR3 sequence: CASSLLPDTEAFF. Here the CDR3 DNA reads TGTGCCAGCAGCTTACTACCGGACACTGAAGCTTTCTTT.

V and J are TRBV20-1 and TRBJ1-5, with a weak D call TRBD1 (6 bases). This CDR3 is built from 15 residues. V was trimmed by 3 bases and J by 6 bases, leaving 18 bases between them. CDR1 DFQATT and CDR2 SNEGSKA come from the germline V gene (reference sequence). CDR3 residues: CSASVPRGAGQPQHF. CDR3 coding DNA: TGCAGTGCTAGTGTCCCGCGGGGGGCGGGTCAGCCCCAGCATTTT.

J is TRBJ2-1 and V is TRBV11-1; D is possibly TRBD1 (5 bases). Germline V gene sequence: CDR1 SGHAT, CDR2 FQDESV (reference sequence). V lost 2 bases and J 11 bases, leaving 19 bases between the germline ends. This CDR3 is built from 15 residues. DNA of the CDR3: TGTGCCAGCAGCTTACTCTCGAGTTCGGTGGGGCAGCAGTTCTTC. Amino acids: CASSLLSSSVGQQFF.

The rearrangement uses TRBV19 and TRBJ2-7; 10 bases line up with TRBD2. The ends lost 3 bases at V and 5 bases at J; junction bases unmatched: 7. The germline V gene has CDR1 LNHDA and CDR2 SQIVND (reference sequence). This CDR3 contains 15 residues. The CDR3 here is CASSMVASGSDEQYF. Written as DNA, the CDR3 is TGTGCCAGTAGTATGGTGGCTAGCGGGAGTGACGAGCAGTACTTC.

CDR3 protein: CASSVPVGLAGEGEQFF. The DNA for the CDR3 is TGTGCCAGCAGTGTCCCCGTCGGACTAGCGGGAGAGGGGGAGCAGTTCTTC. The J gene is TRBJ2-1, the V gene TRBV6-6, with 13 bases matching TRBD2. The CDR3 contains 17 residues. V lost 5 bases and J lost 10; bases outside the gene matches: 14. Germline values: CDR1 MNHNY, CDR2 SVGAGI (reference sequence).

V is TRBV6-4 and J is TRBJ1-2; D gene uncertain. V was cut by 6 bases and J by 3 bases, with 14 bases left in between. The CDR3 runs 14 residues. Germline CDR1 reads MRHNA; CDR2 reads SNTAGT. This CDR3 reads CASRTTPGDYGYTF. CDR3 nucleotide sequence: TGTGCCAGCAGGACTACCCCCGGGGACTATGGCTACACCTTC.

This clone has more than one count but fewer than ten. The chain employs TRBV7-8 and TRBJ1-1, with no clear D. The germline gives CDR1 SGHVS, CDR2 FQNEAQ. Deletions cut 2 bases from V and 1 base from J, with 5 bases between. The CDR3 length is 13 residues. In nucleotides, the CDR3 is TGTGCCAGCAGCTTACCGCGGAACACTGAAGCTTTCTTT. The encoded protein is CASSLPRNTEAFF.

The V gene is TRBV29-1, the J gene TRBJ1-6, with 9 bases aligning to TRBD1. V gave up 7 bases and J gave up 9 bases; unmatched junction bases: 10. CDR3 length: 14 amino acids. Germline CDR1 SQVTM, CDR2 ANQGSEA. Here the CDR3 DNA reads TGCAGCGCCTCGACCGGGACAGGGTCTTCACCCCTCCACTTT. Its translation: CSASTGTGSSPLHF.

The chain uses TRBV28 and TRBJ1-2, with D hard to call. The germline V and J ends were trimmed by 3 bases and 4 bases, with 18 bases remaining between them. The CDR3 has 16 residues. Germline V gives CDR1 MDHEN, CDR2 SYDVKM. The CDR3 region has the DNA TGTGCCAGCAGTTTGGTTTCTCCGTTAACGGGCTATGGCTACACCTTC. It is translated as CASSLVSPLTGYGYTF.

The V call is TRBV5-1, the J call TRBJ2-3; D perhaps matches TRBD1 (6 bases). CDR3 length: 14 residues. The V end lost 5 bases, the J end lost 0 bases, and 10 bases lay between the germline ends. In germline, CDR1 is SGHRS, CDR2 YFSETQ. This chain's CDR3 is CASRFGQSTDTQYF. Here the CDR3 DNA reads TGCGCCAGCAGATTTGGACAGAGCACAGATACGCAGTATTTT.

This clone has a handful of counts. This chain joins TRBV9 and TRBJ2-1; 12 nucleotides agree with TRBD2. Losses at the gene ends were 3 bases for V and 3 bases for J; bases not matched to a gene: 1. Germline V gene data show CDR1 as SGDLS and CDR2 as YYNGEE. The CDR3 consists of 15 residues. CDR3 region: CASSASGGDYNEQFF. The CDR3 DNA is TGTGCCAGCAGCGCTAGCGGGGGGGACTACAATGAGCAGTTCTTC.

This sequence joins TRBV6-6 and TRBJ1-1; D gene uncertain. CDR1 and CDR2 from the germline V gene are MNHNY and SVGAGI (reference sequence). CDR3 length: 16 amino acids. The ends were cut back, 6 bases at V and 0 bases at J, with 17 bases in the middle. The CDR3 is CASSPAGGQMNTEAFF. CDR3 in DNA: TGTGCCAGCAGCCCCGCAGGAGGCCAAATGAACACTGAAGCTTTCTTT.

The genes are TRBV4-3 and TRBJ1-4; 7 bases are shared with TRBD1. The germline CDR1 and CDR2 sequences are LGHNA and YSLEER. This CDR3 contains 15 residues. Germline trimming cut 3 bases from V and 0 bases from J; bases unmatched to any gene: 1. The CDR3 sequence is CASSQDRTTNEKLFF. In DNA, the CDR3 is TGCGCCAGCAGCCAGGACAGGACAACTAATGAAAAACTGTTTTTT.

This clone was recorded a few times. The rearrangement links TRBV9 to TRBJ2-4; the D gene is possibly TRBD2 (6 bases). CDR1 and CDR2 from the germline V gene are SGDLS and YYNGEE. The CDR3 loop spans 15 amino acids. Trimming shortened V by 4 bases and J by 5 bases, and 16 bases separated the two germline ends. CDR3 sequence reads: CASSSDPGDQNIQYF. The CDR3 nucleotides are TGTGCCAGCAGCTCAGATCCGGGAGACCAAAACATTCAGTACTTC.

With respect to this clone: Possible read error: a much larger clone is one base away. The chain joins TRBV7-8 to TRBJ1-2, with 8 bases identical to TRBD1. Germline CDR1 reads SGHVS; CDR2 reads FQNEAQ. The J segment lost 2 bases and the V segment lost 5 bases, leaving 1 base of the junction unmatched. The CDR3 consists of 13 residues. The CDR3 reads CASSRTGNYGYTF. The DNA for the CDR3 is TGTGCCAGCAGCCGGACAGGGAACTATGGCTACACCTTC.

The J gene is TRBJ1-1, the V gene TRBV7-9; TRBD1 aligns across 7 bases. Germline CDR1 reads SEHNR; CDR2 reads FQNEAQ (reference sequence). This CDR3 contains 16 residues. The V and J ends lost 4 bases and 4 bases, in that order; junction bases with no gene match: 12. In nucleotides, the CDR3 is TGTGCCAGCAGCTATTTACAGGGGTGGGGTAGCACTGAAGCTTTCTTT. Encoded protein: CASSYLQGWGSTEAFF.

The chain is built from TRBV7-6 and TRBJ2-2; 10 bases map to TRBD1. This CDR3 spans 15 amino acids. Germline CDR1 is SGHVS and CDR2 is FNYEAQ. V lost 2 bases and J lost 7; bases outside the gene matches: 4. The CDR3 is CASSLRQGAIGELFF. Here the CDR3 DNA reads TGTGCCAGCAGCTTAAGACAGGGGGCAATCGGGGAGCTGTTTTTT.

This sequence joins TRBV7-9 and TRBJ1-1; D possibly corresponds to TRBD1 (5 bases). Between the trimmed V and J ends, which lost 7 bases and 0 bases, there was a span of 12 bases. The CDR3 is 14 amino acids. CDR1 and CDR2 (germline): SEHNR, FQNEAQ (reference sequence). The CDR3 DNA is TGTGCCAGCACCTCACAGGCTTTGAACACTGAAGCTTTCTTT. Translation gives CASTSQALNTEAFF.

This clone was seen a handful of times. The chain joins TRBV30 to TRBJ2-7, with 8 bases lining up with TRBD1. Germline CDR1 and CDR2: GTSNPN and SVGIG (reference sequence). The CDR3 sequence is 12 residues long. Unmatched junction bases numbered 6, after V lost 1 base and J lost 10 bases. The CDR3 bases are TGTGCCTGGAGTGGGGGTACAGGGGGACAGTACTTC. It translates to CAWSGGTGGQYF.

This chain joins TRBV27 and TRBJ1-2; weak D call: TRBD1 (6 bases). CDR1 is MNHEY and CDR2 is SMNVEV in the germline V gene (reference sequence). Trimming removed 5 bases at V and 4 bases at J, with 14 bases between. The CDR3 is 14 amino acids. The chain's CDR3 is CASSRGRGAYGYTF. The CDR3 region has the DNA TGTGCCAGCAGTAGAGGACGGGGGGCCTATGGCTACACCTTC.

The CDR3 here is CASSVGLAGGEDTQYF. The CDR3 bases are TGTGCCAGCAGCGTAGGGCTAGCGGGAGGGGAGGATACGCAGTATTTT. The rearrangement links TRBV9 to TRBJ2-3; 12 nucleotides line up with TRBD2. V trimming: 0 bases; J trimming: 6 bases; junction bases outside the gene matches: 5. The length of the CDR3 is 16 residues. The germline gives CDR1 SGDLS, CDR2 YYNGEE.

The V call is TRBV10-1, the J call TRBJ1-5, with D possibly being TRBD1 (5 bases). In germline, CDR1 is WNHNN, CDR2 SYGVQD (reference sequence). There are 13 residues in the CDR3. V was trimmed by 9 bases and J by 2 bases, leaving 11 bases between them. The CDR3 DNA follows: TGCGCCAGGGGAGGGGCTTGCAATCAGCCCCAGCATTTT. Translation: CARGGACNQPQHF.

This chain connects TRBV4-2 to TRBJ2-3, with 7 bases that match TRBD2. CDR1 is LGHNA, CDR2 YNFKEQ, per germline. V lost 0 bases, J lost 0 bases, and 9 bases stayed unmatched. This CDR3 spans 18 amino acids. The CDR3 bases are TGTGCCAGCAGCCAAGAAAACAGAGCTAGCGGAAGCACAGATACGCAGTATTTT. Translation: CASSQENRASGSTDTQYF.

The J gene is TRBJ1-2, the V gene TRBV5-1; 9 bases align to TRBD1. The V gene's germline CDR1 is SGHRS and CDR2 YFSETQ. J lost 4 bases, V lost 4 bases, and 8 bases had no gene match. This CDR3 has 15 amino acids. In DNA form, the CDR3 reads TGCGCCAGCAGCCCCGGACAGGGGAAGTCCTATGGCTACACCTTC. This sequence encodes CASSPGQGKSYGYTF.

The chain is built from TRBV5-6 and TRBJ1-2; 8 nucleotides match TRBD1. Germline trimming cut 2 bases from V and 6 bases from J; bases unmatched to any gene: 9. CDR1 is SGHDT, CDR2 YYEEEE, per germline. The CDR3 covers 15 residues. DNA of the CDR3: TGTGCCAGCAGCTTTTCCCCCGGGACAGGAAATGGCTACACCTTC. Protein sequence: CASSFSPGTGNGYTF.

V usage is TRBV11-3 and J usage is TRBJ2-1; TRBD2 might be the D (6 bases). The CDR3 totals 15 residues. V was shortened by 0 bases and J by 3 bases, with 9 bases between the two germline ends. Germline values: CDR1 SGHNT, CDR2 YENEEA. The CDR3 coding sequence is TGTGCCAGCAGCTTAGACTACGGGAGCTACAATGAGCAGTTCTTC. It specifies CASSLDYGSYNEQFF.

The chain is built from TRBV6-2 or TRBV6-3 and TRBJ1-2; D not certain. V was trimmed by 5 bases and J by 4 bases, leaving 8 bases between them. Germline-derived CDR1 and CDR2 are MNHEY and SVGEGT. The CDR3 is made up of 12 amino acids. The CDR3 DNA sequence: TGTGCCAGCAGTGGGCAAAGCTATGGCTACACCTTC. Its protein product is CASSGQSYGYTF.

This clone appeared a single time. The chain employs TRBV9 and TRBJ1-1; D is possibly TRBD1 (5 bases). With 5 bases removed from V and 5 bases from J, the gap between germline ends came to 19 bases. The CDR3 contains 15 residues. Germline V gene data show CDR1 as SGDLS and CDR2 as YYNGEE. Written as DNA, the CDR3 is TGTGCCAGCAGTGCAGGGAGGGGTTGGAGTACTGAAGCTTTCTTT. Translated: CASSAGRGWSTEAFF.

The chain recombines TRBV18 with TRBJ1-5; 8 positions agree with TRBD1. Germline-derived CDR1 and CDR2 are KGHSH and LQKENI. This CDR3 has 13 amino acids. V shed 6 bases and J 4 bases; nucleotides not matched to a gene: 2. The CDR3 spells CASSGQENQPQHF. The CDR3 DNA follows: TGTGCCAGCTCGGGACAGGAGAATCAGCCCCAGCATTTT.

The genes are TRBV28 and TRBJ2-1; tentative D call: TRBD2 (6 bases). Trimming removed 9 bases from V and 2 bases from J, with 17 bases in between. From germline, CDR1 is MDHEN and CDR2 SYDVKM. CDR3 length equals 15 residues. CDR3 residues: CASGLPEPTYNEQFF. The CDR3 region has the DNA TGTGCCAGTGGACTACCCGAACCAACCTACAATGAGCAGTTCTTC.